The 32 T cell receptor beta chains in this list originate from one sample, sequenced in a study of T cell repertoires in cytomegalovirus infection. Each CDR3 protein gets one entry after TCRdb re-called the reads with MiXCR. The sample contains 640,000 or so distinct CDR3 sequences, about 30% of which appear only once. No cognate antigen is known for these TCRs. The sequencing here drew on cultured PBMCs, taken from culture after CMV antigen stimulation. These receptors all stem from a human donor in good health (CMV status not recorded). Some clones in this sample may be carry-over from other donors' samples.

The table lists this clonotype with a count of one. The V call is TRBV6-1, the J call TRBJ2-5, with TRBD1 as a possible D gene (6 bases). V lost 6 bases and J 7 bases, leaving 18 bases between the germline ends. This CDR3 region has 14 residues. The germline CDR1 and CDR2 sequences are MNHNS and SASEGT. The CDR3 sequence: CASRGAPDSGTQYF. As DNA, the CDR3 is TGTGCCAGCAGGGGGGCCCCGGATTCGGGGACCCAGTACTTC.

This clonotype occurred many times. The chain has TRBV7-9 and TRBJ2-3; perhaps TRBD1 as D (5 bases). The V gene's germline CDR1 is SEHNR and CDR2 FQNEAQ (reference sequence). This CDR3 comprises 13 residues. Trimming took 2 bases from V and 6 from J, leaving 9 bases between them. The CDR3 sequence is CASSLKQADTQYF. The CDR3 DNA is TGTGCCAGCAGCTTAAAACAGGCCGATACGCAGTATTTT.

This clonotype was counted between two and nine times. V is TRBV28 and J is TRBJ2-3, with D possibly being TRBD1 (6 bases). Trimming took off 11 bases at V and 12 bases at J, with 21 bases between the two ends. From germline, CDR1 is MDHEN and CDR2 SYDVKM. The CDR3 length is 12 residues. The DNA of the CDR3 is TGTGCCTCGCGACAAATGTTGGGGGCCCAGTATTTT. Its protein product is CASRQMLGAQYF.

In regard to this clonotype: A much larger clone sits a single nucleotide away, making a read error possible. This chain connects TRBV27 to TRBJ2-3; unclear D gene. Germline V gene data show CDR1 as MNHEY and CDR2 as SMNVEV (reference sequence). The CDR3 contains 14 residues. V lost 3 bases and J lost 1, with 8 bases in between. CDR3 residues: CASSFGDGTDTQYF. CDR3 DNA: TGTGCCAGCAGTTTTGGGGATGGCACAGATACGCAGTATTTT.

A single count supports this clonotype. The rearrangement uses TRBV4-3 and TRBJ2-5; D tentatively reads TRBD1 or TRBD2 (5 bases each). Trimming stripped 8 bases from V and 5 bases from J, with 15 bases between. Germline CDR1 LGHNA, CDR2 YSLEER. This CDR3 contains 13 residues. CDR3 coding DNA: TGCGCCAGCTTCGGGCAGGGCGGGGAGACCCAGTACTTC. Translated: CASFGQGGETQYF.

This rearrangement joins TRBV12-3 or TRBV12-4 to TRBJ1-4; the match to TRBD1 covers 8 bases. This CDR3 spans 14 amino acids. V lost 5 bases and J lost 12; bases outside the gene matches: 11. The CDR3 is CASSPRTGSYELFF. Written as DNA, the CDR3 is TGTGCCAGCAGTCCCCGGACAGGGAGTTATGAACTGTTTTTT.

V usage is TRBV4-2 and J usage is TRBJ1-1; possible D gene TRBD1, 5 bases. Germline lookup yields CDR1 LGHNA and CDR2 YNFKEQ. Trimming cost V 0 bases and J 4 bases, with 12 bases left between them. CDR3 length equals 15 residues. The CDR3 spells CASSQDWGGSTEAFF. The DNA of the CDR3 is TGTGCCAGCAGCCAAGATTGGGGGGGGAGCACTGAAGCTTTCTTT.

J is TRBJ2-5 and V is TRBV5-6; 7 bases align to TRBD1. Germline assignment: CDR1 SGHDT and CDR2 YYEEEE. V gave up 3 bases and J gave up 2 bases; unmatched junction bases: 16. The CDR3 contains 18 residues. CDR3 DNA sequence: TGTGCCAGCAGCTCGAACCGGGACAGAAGTTTCTCTCAAGAGACCCAGTACTTC. This codes for CASSSNRDRSFSQETQYF.

This clonotype was found many times. The rearrangement uses TRBV7-2 and TRBJ1-2; 10 bases line up with TRBD1. The CDR3 consists of 12 residues. With 6 bases clipped from V and 10 bases from J, the junction kept 5 bases outside the gene matches. Germline-derived CDR1 and CDR2 are SGHTA and FQGNSA. The CDR3 here is CASRVGQGPYTF. For the CDR3, the DNA is TGTGCCAGCAGGGTGGGACAGGGGCCCTACACCTTC.

The chain employs TRBV4-1 and TRBJ1-5; D not resolved. The germline V and J ends were trimmed by 1 base and 5 bases, with 6 bases remaining between them. Germline CDR1 reads MGHRA; CDR2 reads YSYEKL. The CDR3 has 13 amino acids. The CDR3 region has the DNA TGCGCCAGCAGCCAAGTGGAGGATCAGCCCCAGCATTTT. This sequence encodes CASSQVEDQPQHF.

The V gene is TRBV30, the J gene TRBJ1-3, with D tentatively TRBD1 (5 bases). With 0 bases removed from V and 1 base from J, the gap between germline ends came to 7 bases. CDR3 size: 14 residues. Per germline, CDR1 GTSNPN and CDR2 SVGIG (reference sequence). The chain's CDR3 is CAWSVAGSGNTIYF. CDR3 sequence (DNA): TGTGCCTGGAGTGTAGCAGGGTCTGGAAACACCATATATTTT. Together with reference TRBV30 and TRBJ1-3, the CDR3 gives the full variable domain: SQTIHQWPATLVQPVGSPLSLECTVEGTSNPNLYWYRQAAGRGLQLLFYSVGIGQISSEVPQNLSASRPQDRQFILSSKKLLLSDSGFYLCAWSVAGSGNTIYFGEGSWLTVV.

The chain has TRBV7-8 and TRBJ2-1; D is uncertain. The V and J ends lost 7 bases and 4 bases respectively, with 14 bases between them. CDR1 is SGHVS and CDR2 is FQNEAQ in the germline V gene. This CDR3 comprises 14 residues. The CDR3 region is CASNLRTGYNEQFF. The CDR3 DNA is TGTGCCAGCAACCTTCGTACTGGTTACAATGAGCAGTTCTTC.

This clonotype has just a few counts. This sequence joins TRBV15 and TRBJ1-4; D gene unclear. V was shortened by 0 bases and J by 3 bases, with 2 bases between the two germline ends. CDR3 length equals 13 residues. CDR1 and CDR2 (germline): LNHNV, YYDKDF (reference sequence). The DNA for the CDR3 is TGTGCCACCAGCAGAGATCCTAATGAAAAACTGTTTTTT. Its protein product is CATSRDPNEKLFF.

The chain uses TRBV7-2 and TRBJ2-1; TRBD2 is a possible D gene (5 bases). The CDR3 extends over 13 amino acids. Trimming left V 1 base short and J 8 bases short, with 9 bases between. CDR1 and CDR2 from the germline V gene are SGHTA and FQGNSA. The CDR3 region has the DNA TGTGCCAGCAGCTTAGTTAACGGGGATGAGCAGTTCTTC. As protein: CASSLVNGDEQFF.

This clonotype was picked up one time. This chain connects TRBV7-4 to TRBJ2-1; 8 bases fit TRBD1. This CDR3 is built from 15 residues. V dropped 5 bases and J dropped 6; count of bases not matched to a gene: 9. Germline values: CDR1 SGHVT, CDR2 SQSDAQ. CDR3 nucleotide sequence: TGTGCCAGCAGCCGTGGCCGGACAGGGAGCAATGAGCAGTTCTTC. This translates into CASSRGRTGSNEQFF.

V is TRBV7-9 and J is TRBJ1-1; weak D call: TRBD1 (6 bases). The CDR3 has 14 amino acids. Trimming pared 7 bases from V and 1 base from J, leaving 13 bases between. Germline-derived CDR1 and CDR2 are SEHNR and FQNEAQ (reference sequence). CDR3: CASTNREENTEAFF. The CDR3 bases are TGTGCCAGCACCAACAGGGAGGAGAACACTGAAGCTTTCTTT.

The V call is TRBV4-1, the J call TRBJ1-2; D gene unclear. The CDR3 is 12 amino acids. The germline V gene encodes CDR1 MGHRA and CDR2 YSYEKL. Trimming shortened V by 3 bases and J by 4 bases, and 6 bases separated the two germline ends. CDR3 protein: CASSHPSYGYTF. The CDR3 DNA sequence: TGCGCCAGCAGCCACCCCTCCTATGGCTACACCTTC.

There are a few counts of this clonotype. The chain uses TRBV28 and TRBJ2-1; tentatively, D is TRBD2 (5 bases). Per the germline V gene, CDR1 is MDHEN and CDR2 is SYDVKM. The CDR3 has 16 amino acids. Trimming took off 5 bases at V and 0 bases at J, with 14 bases between the two ends. The CDR3 loop is CASSVIDYSSYNEQFF. The CDR3 region has the DNA TGTGCCAGCAGTGTTATCGACTACTCCTCCTACAATGAGCAGTTCTTC.

At least ten counts were recorded for this clonotype. In nucleotides, the CDR3 is TGTGCCAGCAGCTTACAGGGGTTTGGAAACACCATATATTTT. Protein: CASSLQGFGNTIYF. This chain joins TRBV7-2 and TRBJ1-3; tentative D call: TRBD1 (6 bases). Deletions cut 2 bases from V and 3 bases from J, with 8 bases between. Germline CDR1 reads SGHTA; CDR2 reads FQGNSA. There are 14 residues in the CDR3.

In this sample, this clonotype turned up many times. J is TRBJ2-1 and V is TRBV7-2; D is uncertain. The CDR3 has 15 amino acids. V lost 2 bases, J lost 10 bases, and 18 bases lay in between. Per germline, CDR1 SGHTA and CDR2 FQGNSA. The CDR3 nucleotides are TGTGCCAGCAGCTTACTGTGGTCCACTGCAAGGGAGCAGTTCTTC. This sequence encodes CASSLLWSTAREQFF.

This clonotype was seen more than once but under ten times. V usage is TRBV28 and J usage is TRBJ1-1; TRBD1 agrees at 9 bases. The J segment lost 6 bases and the V segment lost 2 bases, leaving 13 bases of the junction unmatched. The CDR3 spans 17 residues. Germline CDR1 is MDHEN and CDR2 is SYDVKM. CDR3 region: CASSLPTGGVVEAEAFF. The CDR3 region has the DNA TGTGCCAGCAGTTTACCGACAGGGGGAGTTGTAGAGGCTGAAGCTTTCTTT.

This clonotype was seen a handful of times. The V and J genes are TRBV28 and TRBJ2-7; 8 nucleotides match TRBD2. Losses at the gene ends were 7 bases for V and 4 bases for J; bases not matched to a gene: 9. CDR1 and CDR2 from the germline V gene are MDHEN and SYDVKM. The CDR3 totals 14 residues. The CDR3 DNA sequence: TGTGCCAGCACCGCCGCCGGGAGGGGTTACGAGCAGTACTTC. Amino acid sequence: CASTAAGRGYEQYF.

The rearrangement joins TRBV28 to TRBJ2-2; 9 positions match TRBD1. Per germline, CDR1 MDHEN and CDR2 SYDVKM. V was pared by 6 bases and J by 6 bases, with 8 bases of the junction left unmatched. CDR3 length: 15 amino acids. The CDR3 here is CASRFRDREAGELFF. CDR3 DNA sequence: TGTGCCAGCAGATTCCGGGACAGGGAAGCCGGGGAGCTGTTTTTT.

This clonotype has just a few counts. V usage is TRBV11-3 and J usage is TRBJ1-1; 7 bases agree with TRBD1. Germline CDR1 and CDR2: SGHNT and YENEEA. After removal of 5 bases from V and 4 bases from J, the junction contained 4 bases not matched to a gene. The CDR3 has 13 amino acids. The CDR3 here is CASSRQGLTEAFF. The CDR3 coding sequence is TGTGCCAGCAGCCGACAGGGACTCACTGAAGCTTTCTTT.

This clonotype occurred many times. The chain couples TRBV7-2 to TRBJ2-1; 12 positions match TRBD2. Losses at the gene ends were 3 bases for V and 6 bases for J; bases not matched to a gene: 12. Germline loops: CDR1 SGHTA, CDR2 FQGNSA. This CDR3 spans 18 amino acids. The CDR3 region is CASSFRLAGVSGGNEQFF. In DNA, the CDR3 is TGTGCCAGCAGCTTCCGACTAGCGGGAGTATCGGGTGGCAATGAGCAGTTCTTC.

The chain employs TRBV12-5 and TRBJ2-1; D possibly corresponds to TRBD2 (7 bases). There are 13 residues in the CDR3. Looked up from germline, CDR1 is LGHNT and CDR2 is FRNRAP. Trimming removed 8 bases at V and 6 bases at J, with 14 bases between. The CDR3 reads CASRGGGPNEQFF. The CDR3 nucleotides read TGTGCTAGTAGGGGGGGAGGCCCCAATGAGCAGTTCTTC.

This chain links TRBV7-2 with TRBJ2-1; D is undetermined. The germline V and J ends were trimmed by 4 bases and 4 bases, with 8 bases remaining between them. This CDR3 is built from 13 residues. Germline lookup yields CDR1 SGHTA and CDR2 FQGNSA. The CDR3 protein is CASSSTNYNEQFF. CDR3 nucleotides: TGTGCCAGCAGCTCCACTAATTACAATGAGCAGTTCTTC.

This clonotype was seen only once. The chain carries TRBV12-3 or TRBV12-4 and TRBJ2-2; no clear D gene. The CDR3 contains 13 residues. V shed 6 bases and J shed 7 bases, with 12 bases lying between them. DNA of the CDR3: TGTGCCAGCAGCCCCTCGCCGGTCGGGGAGCTGTTTTTT. This translates into CASSPSPVGELFF.

The chain joins TRBV4-2 to TRBJ2-3, with 7 bases identical to TRBD1. The CDR3 is 16 amino acids. Germline CDR1 reads LGHNA; CDR2 reads YNFKEQ. J lost 0 bases, V lost 3 bases, and 6 bases had no gene match. The CDR3 reads CASSHRDRVSTDTQYF. The CDR3 nucleotides are TGTGCCAGCAGCCACCGGGACAGAGTTAGCACAGATACGCAGTATTTT.

CDR3 DNA sequence: TGCAGTGCTAAGAATCCGGGGGCCTACAATGAGCAGTTCTTC. Protein sequence: CSAKNPGAYNEQFF. The chain has TRBV20-1 and TRBJ2-1, with D perhaps matching TRBD2 (6 bases). The CDR3 length is 14 residues. The germline CDR1 and CDR2 sequences are DFQATT and SNEGSKA (reference sequence). Trimming shortened V by 4 bases and J by 2 bases, and 12 bases separated the two germline ends.

The rearrangement joins TRBV4-2 to TRBJ1-5; tentative D call: TRBD1 (6 bases). The CDR3 runs 16 residues. V lost 1 base and J lost 7, with 17 bases in between. The V gene's germline CDR1 is LGHNA and CDR2 YNFKEQ. The DNA for the CDR3 is TGTGCCAGCAGCCAAGTGACGGGCAGGGGAGGCCAGCCCCAGCATTTT. Its protein is CASSQVTGRGGQPQHF.

The chain couples TRBV7-2 to TRBJ2-3; D not resolved. V was pared by 5 bases and J by 4 bases, with 7 bases between. The germline V gene encodes CDR1 SGHTA and CDR2 FQGNSA. This CDR3 contains 12 residues. This CDR3 is CASSDVPDTQYF. In DNA, the CDR3 is TGTGCCAGCAGCGACGTCCCAGATACGCAGTATTTT.